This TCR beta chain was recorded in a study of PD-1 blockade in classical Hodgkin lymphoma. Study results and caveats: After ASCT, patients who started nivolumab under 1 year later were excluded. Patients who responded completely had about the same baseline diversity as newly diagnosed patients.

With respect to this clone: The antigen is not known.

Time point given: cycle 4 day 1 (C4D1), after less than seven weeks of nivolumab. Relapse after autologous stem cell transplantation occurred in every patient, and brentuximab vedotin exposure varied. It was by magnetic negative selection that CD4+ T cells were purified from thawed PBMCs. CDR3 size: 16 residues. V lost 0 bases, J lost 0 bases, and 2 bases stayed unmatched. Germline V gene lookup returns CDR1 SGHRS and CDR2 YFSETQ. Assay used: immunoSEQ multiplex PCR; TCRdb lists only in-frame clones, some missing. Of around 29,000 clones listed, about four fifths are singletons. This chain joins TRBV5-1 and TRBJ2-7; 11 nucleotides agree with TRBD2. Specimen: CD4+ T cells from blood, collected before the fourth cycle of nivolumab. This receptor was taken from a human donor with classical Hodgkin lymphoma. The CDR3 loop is CASSLETSGASYEQYF. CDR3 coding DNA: TGCGCCAGCAGCTTGGAGACTAGCGGGGCCTCCTACGAGCAGTACTTC.